This T cell receptor (beta chain) derives from a study of T cell repertoires in cytomegalovirus infection. The wider study: HLA-B-restricted CMV epitopes that are well studied, plus recently identified HLA-C-restricted ones, were used by the study. Public TCR beta signature analysis indicated the presence of both CMV infection and matching HLA type. Study outcomes and limitations: Summed frequency of shared TCR beta families picked out CMV carriers who also had the relevant HLA. In two of eight donors, the top clonotype was HLA-C-restricted CMV-specific.

V lost 6 bases and J lost 5; bases outside the gene matches: 12. The germline CDR1 and CDR2 sequences are SGDLS and YYNGEE. This CDR3 is 15 amino acids long. TCRdb fed the reads into MiXCR, producing one record per CDR3 protein. The sample includes under 200,000 distinct CDR3 sequences, approximately 21% of them seen just once. Regarding this clonotype: What it binds is unknown.

The receptor's source is a human donor in good health (CMV status not recorded). Some clones in this sample may be carry-over from other donors' samples. The chain carries TRBV9 and TRBJ2-3, with 7 bases aligning to TRBD2. The input for sequencing was CD8+ T cells from cultured PBMCs, taken from culture after CMV antigen stimulation. The CDR3 loop reads CASNPNGGNVDTQYF. The CDR3 bases are TGTGCCAGCAACCCGAACGGGGGGAATGTAGATACGCAGTATTTT.